The source of this TCR beta chain is a study of vaccination and CD4 T cells after COVID-19. For the study at large: Culture controls were given either a CEFX pool, an HIV-1 Nef pool, or no peptide.

The treatment denotes: approximately nine-day PBMC culture with coronavirus spike peptide pools or control peptides (ViraFEST assay). An unexposed donor provided the CD4+ T cells, which were collected before the COVID-19 pandemic (2011-2018). Cultured CD4+ T-cell DNA underwent Oncomine TCR Beta short-read sequencing. TCRdb reprocessed the PCR reads via MiXCR and lists one record per CDR3 protein. This table holds fewer than 8,000 distinct CDR3 sequences, 50% to 60% found once. In the case of this clonotype: What it recognizes is unknown.

This CDR3 contains 14 residues. Germline CDR1 reads MNHEY; CDR2 reads SMNVEV (reference sequence). The V gene lost 6 bases and the J gene lost 2 bases, with 11 bases spanning the gap. The source is a human donor in good health. The chain employs TRBV27 and TRBJ2-1; D remains unclear. Sequencing was carried out using CD4+ T cells from blood, cultured in vitro. The CDR3 loop is CASRAAITYNEQFF. In DNA form, the CDR3 reads TGTGCCAGCAGGGCAGCTATTACCTACAATGAGCAGTTCTTC.